The 30 T cell receptor beta chains presented below share a single source sample, sequenced in a study of blood T cell repertoires in COVID-19. TCRdb's table, derived via immunoSEQ multiplex PCR, lists solely in-frame clones and lacks some. The profile covers approximately 300,000 clones, with 90% appearing a single time and more than 6% taken by the ten largest. Specimen: peripheral blood. The receptor set was obtained from a woman between 25 and 40 years old with COVID-19, enrolled during active disease.

In this sample, this clone turned up a few times. The chain is built from TRBV6-4 and TRBJ1-6; 8 bases are shared with TRBD1. Trimming at V came to 2 bases and at J to 10 bases, leaving 4 bases not matched to a gene. CDR3 length: 14 amino acids. The V gene's germline CDR1 is MRHNA and CDR2 SNTAGT. This CDR3 reads CASSDGQGGSPLHF. The CDR3 DNA sequence: TGTGCCAGCAGTGACGGACAGGGAGGGTCACCCCTCCACTTT.

For the CDR3, the DNA is TGTGCCAGCAGCTTGGTCCCGTGGACAGGGGACTACGAGCAGTACTTC. Translated, it gives CASSLVPWTGDYEQYF. The chain links TRBV5-5 to TRBJ2-7; 9 bases line up with TRBD1. The CDR3 is 16 amino acids. Germline CDR1 SGHKS, CDR2 YYEKEE (reference sequence). V lost 0 bases, J lost 3 bases, and 7 bases stayed unmatched.

The rearrangement links TRBV7-3 to TRBJ1-1; TRBD1 aligns across 9 bases. Germline V CDR1 and CDR2: SGHTA, FQGTGA. The CDR3 covers 14 residues. The V segment lost 5 bases and the J segment 3 bases; nucleotides outside the gene matches: 4. The CDR3 coding sequence is TGTGCCAGCAGCCCACAGGGGGCTCACACTGAAGCTTTCTTT. Translation: CASSPQGAHTEAFF.

CDR3 DNA: TGTGCCAGCAGCTCCGCTGGGGGCAGGCTCAACGGCTACACCTTC. Translated: CASSSAGGRLNGYTF. V is TRBV5-4 and J is TRBJ1-2; maybe TRBD1 (6 bases). This CDR3 comprises 15 residues. V was pared by 3 bases and J by 8 bases, with 20 bases between. Looked up from germline, CDR1 is SGHNT and CDR2 is YYREEE (reference sequence).

The gene calls are TRBV6-5 and TRBJ1-1, with D perhaps matching TRBD1 (6 bases). Germline lookup yields CDR1 MNHEY and CDR2 SVGAGI. V was pared by 4 bases and J by 11 bases, with 17 bases between. CDR3 length: 13 residues. CDR3 nucleotides: TGTGCCAGCAGTTCCGACAGGACCATGGGGGCTTTCTTT. As protein: CASSSDRTMGAFF.

The V call is TRBV5-1, the J call TRBJ2-3, with 10 bases lining up with TRBD2. The V segment lost 4 bases and the J segment 0 bases; nucleotides outside the gene matches: 5. Germline assignment: CDR1 SGHRS and CDR2 YFSETQ. CDR3 size: 16 residues. CDR3 coding DNA: TGCGCCAGCAGCGGCTTAGCGGGAGGTAGCACAGATACGCAGTATTTT. This gives the protein CASSGLAGGSTDTQYF.

This sequence joins TRBV27 and TRBJ2-7, with D uncertain. Trimming cost V 4 bases and J 2 bases, with 9 bases left between them. The CDR3 totals 13 residues. Per the germline V gene, CDR1 is MNHEY and CDR2 is SMNVEV (reference sequence). CDR3 DNA: TGTGCCAGCAGTTCCCTTTCTGCCTACGAGCAGTACTTC. Its protein is CASSSLSAYEQYF.

The chain uses TRBV30 and TRBJ1-6; D may be TRBD1 (5 bases). CDR1 GTSNPN and CDR2 SVGIG come from the germline V gene (reference sequence). This CDR3 comprises 13 residues. Trimming pared 3 bases from V and 5 bases from J, leaving 8 bases between. CDR3 DNA sequence: TGTGCCTGGAGGGGGCAGAATAATTCACCCCTCCACTTT. Protein product: CAWRGQNNSPLHF.

This clone was picked up one time. The gene calls are TRBV4-1 and TRBJ1-4; 8 positions agree with TRBD1. Trimming took 4 bases from V and 8 from J; bases not matched to a gene: 12. CDR1 is MGHRA and CDR2 is YSYEKL in the germline V gene. The CDR3 contains 16 residues. The DNA of the CDR3 is TGCGCCAGCAGCCCGACCCGACAGGGGTTAAGAGAAAAACTGTTTTTT. It codes for CASSPTRQGLREKLFF.

This chain uses TRBV7-7 with TRBJ2-5, with 10 bases lining up with TRBD2. Germline-derived CDR1 and CDR2 are SSHAT and FNYEAQ (reference sequence). The CDR3 is 14 residues long. CDR3 region: CASTEAGGRETQYF. The CDR3 nucleotides are TGTGCTAGTACCGAAGCGGGAGGGCGAGAGACCCAGTACTTC.

A single count supports this clone. The V call is TRBV19, the J call TRBJ1-2, with TRBD1 matching 7 bases. V was clipped by 5 bases and J by 4 bases; unmatched bases: 4. Germline CDR1 LNHDA, CDR2 SQIVND (reference sequence). This CDR3 contains 13 residues. The CDR3 coding sequence is TGTGCCAGTAGTCCCCGGACAGGCTATGGCTACACCTTC. The encoded protein is CASSPRTGYGYTF.

V usage is TRBV5-1 and J usage is TRBJ1-3, with a weak D call TRBD1 (6 bases). Germline V gene sequence: CDR1 SGHRS, CDR2 YFSETQ. Trimming cost V 0 bases and J 9 bases, with 13 bases left between them. The CDR3 is made up of 14 amino acids. CDR3 DNA sequence: TGCGCCAGCAGCTTGGACAGGGTGAGGAGCACCATATATTTT. Translating gives CASSLDRVRSTIYF.

The chain has TRBV11-2 and TRBJ1-2; D perhaps matches TRBD1 (6 bases). The CDR3 spans 13 residues. Germline assignment: CDR1 SGHAT and CDR2 FQNNGV. V was shortened by 5 bases and J by 4 bases, with 11 bases between the two germline ends. This CDR3 is CASSHDRSYGYTF. The CDR3 bases are TGTGCCAGCAGCCACGACAGGAGCTATGGCTACACCTTC.

This chain uses TRBV7-9 with TRBJ1-2; TRBD1 matches 10 bases. The CDR3 contains 15 residues. Germline loops: CDR1 SEHNR, CDR2 FQNEAQ (reference sequence). V lost 5 bases and J lost 8; bases outside the gene matches: 11. The CDR3 DNA sequence: TGTGCCAGCAGCGTAAGGGACAGGGGAGGAAGCGGCTACACCTTC. The encoded protein is CASSVRDRGGSGYTF.

The V gene is TRBV5-6, the J gene TRBJ1-4; D is unresolved. Germline assignment: CDR1 SGHDT and CDR2 YYEEEE. Trimming stripped 4 bases from V and 0 bases from J, with 13 bases between. The CDR3 spans 16 residues. CDR3 DNA sequence: TGTGCCAGCAGCATGGGAGGTTCCGCAACTAATGAAAAACTGTTTTTT. It translates to CASSMGGSATNEKLFF.

This rearrangement joins TRBV3-1 (or the pseudogene TRBV3-2) to TRBJ1-2; D not certain. The CDR3 contains 11 residues. Per germline, CDR1 LGHDT and CDR2 YNNKEL (reference sequence). Trimming removed 3 bases from V and 8 bases from J, with 7 bases in between. As DNA, the CDR3 is TGTGCCAGCAGCCACAATTCAGGCTACACCTTC. This sequence encodes CASSHNSGYTF.

V gene TRBV3-1 (or the pseudogene TRBV3-2) combines with J gene TRBJ1-6; the match to TRBD1 covers 11 bases. The germline gives CDR1 LGHDT, CDR2 YNNKEL (reference sequence). V lost 4 bases and J lost 12; bases outside the gene matches: 8. The CDR3 length is 15 residues. CDR3 protein: CASSLRGTGGEPLHF. The CDR3 region has the DNA TGTGCCAGCAGCCTCCGTGGGACAGGGGGTGAACCCCTCCACTTT.

This chain connects TRBV19 to TRBJ1-2, with D unresolved. V was cut by 6 bases and J by 0 bases, with 8 bases left in between. Looked up from germline, CDR1 is LNHDA and CDR2 is SQIVND (reference sequence). This CDR3 contains 13 residues. CDR3 in amino acids: CASSTEANYGYTF. The DNA for the CDR3 is TGTGCCAGTAGCACAGAAGCTAACTATGGCTACACCTTC.

This clone was observed a few times. The chain links TRBV6-1 to TRBJ2-4; tentative D call: TRBD1 (5 bases). CDR3 length: 16 amino acids. Germline CDR1 MNHNS, CDR2 SASEGT. Trimming cost V 4 bases and J 0 bases, with 13 bases left between them. CDR3 region: CASSGQIILAKNIQYF. Here the CDR3 DNA reads TGTGCCAGCAGTGGACAGATAATACTAGCCAAAAACATTCAGTACTTC.

The rearrangement joins TRBV10-3 to TRBJ1-5, with a weak D call TRBD1 (5 bases). The CDR3 totals 16 residues. V was cut by 1 base and J by 3 bases, with 13 bases left in between. CDR1 is ENHRY, CDR2 SYGVKD, per germline. CDR3 sequence: CAISEWGRAPNQPQHF. CDR3 in DNA: TGTGCCATCAGTGAGTGGGGCAGGGCCCCCAATCAGCCCCAGCATTTT.

The V gene is TRBV19, the J gene TRBJ1-2; TRBD1 matches at 12 bases. V lost 5 bases and J lost 4; bases outside the gene matches: 5. The CDR3 length is 15 residues. Germline V gives CDR1 LNHDA, CDR2 SQIVND (reference sequence). Written as DNA, the CDR3 is TGTGCCAGTAGTGTTGGGACAGGGGGCGCCTATGGCTACACCTTC. It is translated as CASSVGTGGAYGYTF.

V gene TRBV19 combines with J gene TRBJ1-3, with TRBD1 as a possible D gene (5 bases). V lost 3 bases to trimming and J lost 9 bases, with 15 bases between them. CDR3 length: 14 amino acids. The V gene's germline CDR1 is LNHDA and CDR2 SQIVND (reference sequence). CDR3 region: CASSIDMAGGTIYF. CDR3 DNA sequence: TGTGCCAGTAGTATTGACATGGCCGGGGGCACCATATATTTT.

The chain carries TRBV5-1 and TRBJ2-6; maybe TRBD2 (5 bases). V was cut by 0 bases and J by 2 bases, with 18 bases left in between. This CDR3 comprises 19 residues. Germline V lookup: CDR1 SGHRS, CDR2 YFSETQ. DNA for the CDR3: TGCGCCAGCAGCTTGGCCGGGAAACCCAGTTTGGCTGGGGCCAACGTCCTGACTTTC. Protein: CASSLAGKPSLAGANVLTF.

The chain's CDR3 is CASSPDRDTHGYTF. The CDR3 coding sequence is TGTGCCAGCTCACCAGATAGGGACACCCATGGCTACACCTTC. This chain connects TRBV18 to TRBJ1-2; TRBD1 is a possible D gene (6 bases). This CDR3 comprises 14 residues. The V end was cut by 2 bases, the J end by 6 bases, with 13 bases between. Germline values: CDR1 KGHSH, CDR2 LQKENI.

In DNA form, the CDR3 reads TGTGCCAGCAGTGAATTTGGGGAGGTCAAAAACATTCAGTACTTC. Amino acids: CASSEFGEVKNIQYF. The genes are TRBV2 and TRBJ2-4; tentatively, D is TRBD2 (6 bases). Germline CDR1 and CDR2: SNHLY and FYNNEI. Deletions cut 2 bases from V and 3 bases from J, with 11 bases between. This CDR3 contains 15 residues.

The rearrangement links TRBV28 to TRBJ1-5, with a possible D match to TRBD1 (5 bases). CDR3 length: 13 residues. Germline CDR1 MDHEN, CDR2 SYDVKM. The germline V and J ends were trimmed by 7 bases and 3 bases, with 10 bases remaining between them. DNA for the CDR3: TGTGCCAGCAACCCGACAGCCAATCAGCCCCAGCATTTT. This gives the protein CASNPTANQPQHF. Variable domain in full (rest from reference TRBV28 and TRBJ1-5): DVKVTQSSRYLVKRTGEKVFLECVQDMDHENMFWYRQDPGLGLRLIYFSYDVKMKEKGDIPEGYSVSREKKERFSLILESASTNQTSMYLCASNPTANQPQHFGDGTRLSIL.

The chain carries TRBV7-2 and TRBJ2-2; D not resolved. The V end lost 1 base, the J end lost 7 bases, and 10 bases lay between the germline ends. The CDR3 covers 14 residues. The V gene's germline CDR1 is SGHTA and CDR2 FQGNSA. CDR3: CASSLEAYYGELFF. The DNA for the CDR3 is TGTGCCAGCAGCTTAGAAGCCTATTACGGGGAGCTGTTTTTT.

The V gene is TRBV12-3 or TRBV12-4, the J gene TRBJ2-1; D may be TRBD2 (5 bases). CDR3 size: 13 residues. V was pared by 0 bases and J by 9 bases, with 9 bases between. The CDR3 spells CASSLAGVGEQFF. The CDR3 DNA follows: TGTGCCAGCAGTTTAGCGGGAGTAGGTGAGCAGTTCTTC.

This chain connects TRBV5-1 to TRBJ1-6, with 10 positions matching TRBD1. In germline, CDR1 is SGHRS, CDR2 YFSETQ. The V and J ends lost 4 bases and 10 bases, in that order; junction bases with no gene match: 14. The CDR3 sequence is 17 residues long. The CDR3 protein is CASSEGTSGTGVSPLHF. The CDR3 DNA reads as TGCGCCAGCAGCGAAGGGACTTCCGGGACAGGGGTGTCACCCCTCCACTTT.

This clone occurred once. The rearrangement uses TRBV5-1 and TRBJ2-5; D remains unclear. The CDR3 is made up of 17 amino acids. Trimming pared 4 bases from V and 1 base from J, leaving 20 bases between. Germline CDR1 SGHRS, CDR2 YFSETQ. The CDR3, as DNA: TGCGCCAGCAGCCCAATAATGGGCAGGTACTTCCAAGAGACCCAGTACTTC. It encodes CASSPIMGRYFQETQYF.